The T cell receptor beta chain under discussion was sequenced for a study of PD-L1 blockade in urothelial cancer. Overall study: Median blood clonality was roughly 0.074, with 75,000 to 90,000 unique TCRs. General observations from the study: Below-median pretreatment blood TCR clonality was associated with improved progression-free and overall survival.

As for time point: pretreatment peripheral blood. The V and J ends lost 5 bases and 3 bases respectively, with 8 bases between them. The germline V gene encodes CDR1 SGHRS and CDR2 YFSETQ. The length of the CDR3 is 12 residues. On this clone itself: Its antigen is undetermined.

What went into each PCR as a spike was synthetic TCR analog templates. TCRdb's copy holds only in-frame clones and misses some; the assay was immunoSEQ multiplex PCR. The sample has about 70,000 clones, roughly 88% seen once. The chain couples TRBV5-1 to TRBJ1-2; D unresolved. The sequence came from a man in his 70s with urothelial cancer. The sample in question was PBMCs, obtained around atezolizumab (anti-PD-L1) treatment. The CDR3 DNA is TGCGCCAGCAGTGGGGAGGACTATGGCTACACCTTC. Its protein product is CASSGEDYGYTF.